The 30 T cell receptor beta chains presented below share a single source sample, sequenced in a study of blood T cell repertoires in COVID-19 (dated by TCRdb to about 2020). Libraries came from the immunoSEQ multiplex PCR assay. TCRdb provides this immuneACCESS table in a form limited to in-frame rearrangements. Some clones are lacking; in checked studies, under half of them reflect an unresolved V gene, and why the rest are absent is not known. The sample table contains about 63,000 clones; only one count was recorded for 79% of them. The ten largest clones represent more than 30% of the sample. Material for sequencing was peripheral blood. The receptors come from a human donor in a cohort sampled during active COVID-19.

Concerning this clone: Mismatch with germline at one junction end may stem from a read error. The rearrangement joins TRBV9 to TRBJ2-3, with D tentatively TRBD1 or TRBD2 (7 bases each). The CDR3 runs to 16 residues. The V gene's germline CDR1 is SGDLS and CDR2 YYNGEE. This CDR3 reads CASSVGGGRLGDTQYF. DNA for the CDR3: TGTGCCAGCAGTGTAGGGGGCGGGAGATTGGGCGATACGCAGTATTTT.

As DNA, the CDR3 is TGCGCCAGCAGCCAAGGGCCACATCCCTACGAGCAGTACTTC. Protein sequence: CASSQGPHPYEQYF. This chain uses TRBV4-1 with TRBJ2-7; D call uncertain. This CDR3 comprises 14 residues. V was shortened by 1 base and J by 2 bases, with 9 bases between the two germline ends. Germline assignment: CDR1 MGHRA and CDR2 YSYEKL.

The rearrangement links TRBV6-5 to TRBJ1-1; no reliable D call. This CDR3 is 14 amino acids long. V lost 6 bases, J lost 2 bases, and 13 bases lay in between. CDR1 is MNHEY and CDR2 is SVGAGI in the germline V gene. The chain's CDR3 is CASSKPGLNTEAFF. DNA for the CDR3: TGTGCCAGCAGCAAGCCGGGTCTAAACACTGAAGCTTTCTTT.

V gene TRBV7-2 combines with J gene TRBJ2-1; 11 nucleotides align to TRBD2. The CDR3 is 15 amino acids. Germline V gene data show CDR1 as SGHTA and CDR2 as FQGNSA. V lost 11 bases, J lost 6 bases, and 12 bases stayed unmatched. CDR3: CASREPGLAVNEQFF. The CDR3 DNA sequence: TGTGCCTCGAGGGAACCGGGACTAGCGGTCAATGAGCAGTTCTTC.

The chain uses TRBV20-1 and TRBJ2-4; 10 bases align to TRBD2. Germline CDR1 is DFQATT and CDR2 is SNEGSKA (reference sequence). Germline trimming cut 6 bases from V and 9 bases from J; bases unmatched to any gene: 8. CDR3 size: 13 residues. The CDR3 region has the DNA TGCAGTGCCAGTAGGACTAGCGGAGGCATTCAGTACTTC. Its protein product is CSASRTSGGIQYF.

This rearrangement joins TRBV7-9 to TRBJ2-1, with 14 bases aligning to TRBD2. In germline, CDR1 is SEHNR, CDR2 FQNEAQ (reference sequence). The V segment lost 8 bases and the J segment 8 bases; nucleotides outside the gene matches: 2. The CDR3 contains 13 residues. For the CDR3, the DNA is TGTGCCAGCGGGACTAGCGGGAGCGATGAGCAGTTCTTC. The encoded protein is CASGTSGSDEQFF.

The chain is built from TRBV28 and TRBJ1-3; perhaps TRBD1 as D (5 bases). Germline V lookup: CDR1 MDHEN, CDR2 SYDVKM. CDR3 length: 14 residues. Trimming took off 8 bases at V and 0 bases at J, with 11 bases between the two ends. This CDR3 reads CASRPDNSGNTIYF. The CDR3 DNA follows: TGTGCCAGCCGACCGGACAACTCTGGAAACACCATATATTTT.

This clone was counted ten times or more. The chain has TRBV3-1 (or the pseudogene TRBV3-2) and TRBJ2-2; possible D gene TRBD2, 5 bases. Trimming pared 0 bases from V and 6 bases from J, leaving 8 bases between. This CDR3 comprises 14 residues. The germline V gene has CDR1 LGHDT and CDR2 YNNKEL (reference sequence). CDR3 DNA: TGTGCCAGCAGCCAAGACTCGGGATCCGGGGAGCTGTTTTTT. As protein: CASSQDSGSGELFF.

This chain uses TRBV6-6 with TRBJ1-2; TRBD1 agrees at 7 bases. This CDR3 spans 15 amino acids. V was pared by 2 bases and J by 8 bases, with 11 bases of the junction left unmatched. Looked up from germline, CDR1 is MNHNY and CDR2 is SVGAGI (reference sequence). Here the CDR3 DNA reads TGTGCCAGCAGTTACGACCGGGGACAGTCGAGCGGCTACACCTTC. This codes for CASSYDRGQSSGYTF.

The chain carries TRBV27 and TRBJ1-2, with D possibly matching TRBD1 (6 bases). The CDR3 is 15 amino acids. Germline V gene data show CDR1 as MNHEY and CDR2 as SMNVEV (reference sequence). V lost 2 bases and J lost 7, with 17 bases in between. This CDR3 is CASSLLTGQRTGYTF. CDR3 bases: TGTGCCAGCAGTTTACTTACAGGGCAGAGAACTGGCTACACCTTC.

The V gene is TRBV28, the J gene TRBJ1-2; D not certain. CDR1 is MDHEN and CDR2 is SYDVKM in the germline V gene. This CDR3 contains 13 residues. V was clipped by 6 bases and J by 4 bases, with 12 bases between them. CDR3 protein: CASRTPGFYGYTF. The CDR3 bases are TGTGCCAGCAGGACCCCGGGGTTCTATGGCTACACCTTC.

This CDR3 reads CASSLPGQGAYEQYF. For the CDR3, the DNA is TGTGCCAGCAGTTTACCGGGACAGGGAGCCTACGAGCAGTACTTC. The genes are TRBV28 and TRBJ2-7; 9 bases align to TRBD1. V shed 2 bases, J shed 2 bases, and the junction held 4 bases outside the gene matches. Germline V gives CDR1 MDHEN, CDR2 SYDVKM. The CDR3 covers 15 residues.

The chain couples TRBV29-1 to TRBJ2-7; TRBD1 might be the D (6 bases). The germline gives CDR1 SQVTM, CDR2 ANQGSEA. The V gene lost 2 bases and the J gene lost 3 bases, with 17 bases spanning the gap. This CDR3 has 15 amino acids. CDR3 bases: TGCAGCGTTGAAAGGGGGAAGGGGATTAGCTACGAGCAGTACTTC. Translation gives CSVERGKGISYEQYF.

This clone has a handful of counts. This sequence joins TRBV27 and TRBJ2-7; TRBD1 aligns across 7 bases. The CDR3 has 16 residues. The germline CDR1 and CDR2 sequences are MNHEY and SMNVEV (reference sequence). Trimming took 2 bases from V and 2 from J; bases not matched to a gene: 9. The CDR3 DNA is TGTGCCAGCAGTTTAAAGGGACAGTGGGACCCCTACGAGCAGTACTTC. Translating it yields CASSLKGQWDPYEQYF.

This clone has ten or more counts. The rearrangement uses TRBV9 and TRBJ1-3; D is unclear. V was trimmed by 4 bases and J by 4 bases, leaving 15 bases between them. The CDR3 has 15 residues. From germline, CDR1 is SGDLS and CDR2 YYNGEE. CDR3 in DNA: TGTGCCAGCAGCACAGAGACCGGGGTCGGAAACACCATATATTTT. This encodes CASSTETGVGNTIYF. Filled out from reference TRBV9 and TRBJ1-3, the complete variable domain reads DSGVTQTPKHLITATGQRVTLRCSPRSGDLSVYWYQQSLDQGLQFLIQYYNGEERAKGNILERFSAQQFPDLHSELNLSSLELGDSALYFCASSTETGVGNTIYFGEGSWLTVV.

The sample holds a few counts of this clone. This rearrangement joins TRBV6-2 or TRBV6-3 to TRBJ2-7, with 7 positions matching TRBD1. This CDR3 comprises 13 residues. V dropped 5 bases and J dropped 4; count of bases not matched to a gene: 5. CDR1 and CDR2 (germline): MNHEY, SVGEGT. CDR3 nucleotides: TGTGCCAGCAGTAGGGACAGTCTTTACGAGCAGTACTTC. This encodes CASSRDSLYEQYF.

V usage is TRBV20-1 and J usage is TRBJ2-7; 8 bases are shared with TRBD2. The CDR3 has 17 residues. Germline V gives CDR1 DFQATT, CDR2 SNEGSKA (reference sequence). V lost 3 bases to trimming and J lost 3 bases; unmatched junction nucleotides: 16. CDR3 sequence reads: CSASSALAGLRDYEQYF. The CDR3 coding sequence is TGCAGTGCTAGTAGCGCTCTAGCGGGCCTTCGGGACTACGAGCAGTACTTC.

V and J are TRBV13 and TRBJ1-5; D call uncertain. Germline CDR1 is PRHDT and CDR2 is FYEKMQ (reference sequence). V shed 10 bases and J shed 9 bases, with 7 bases lying between them. CDR3 length: 9 amino acids. The CDR3 loop is CATLLPQHF. The CDR3 DNA follows: TGTGCCACCCTTTTGCCCCAGCATTTT.

This chain connects TRBV4-1 to TRBJ1-1; possibly TRBD1 for D (6 bases). The CDR3 is 15 amino acids. The V end was cut by 8 bases, the J end by 1 base, with 17 bases between. The germline V gene encodes CDR1 MGHRA and CDR2 YSYEKL. DNA for the CDR3: TGCGCCAGCTGCTGGGAGGGGGGAGGGAACACTGAAGCTTTCTTT. Its translation: CASCWEGGGNTEAFF.

The rearrangement joins TRBV7-9 to TRBJ2-6, with 10 positions matching TRBD2. V was clipped by 1 base and J by 2 bases; unmatched bases: 2. This CDR3 is 17 amino acids long. CDR1 is SEHNR and CDR2 is FQNEAQ in the germline V gene (reference sequence). The DNA of the CDR3 is TGTGCCAGCAGCTTAGGGGGACTAGCGCCTGGGGCCAACGTCCTGACTTTC. Protein product: CASSLGGLAPGANVLTF.

V gene TRBV19 combines with J gene TRBJ2-1; 12 nucleotides match TRBD2. V dropped 3 bases and J dropped 2; count of bases not matched to a gene: 8. There are 18 residues in the CDR3. CDR1 is LNHDA and CDR2 is SQIVND in the germline V gene (reference sequence). The CDR3 coding sequence is TGTGCCAGTAGTATCCTCTGGACTAGCGGGGATACCTACAATGAGCAGTTCTTC. Residues: CASSILWTSGDTYNEQFF.

The rearrangement joins TRBV28 to TRBJ2-3; the D gene is possibly TRBD2 (5 bases). There are 15 residues in the CDR3. The V end lost 4 bases, the J end lost 4 bases, and 15 bases lay between the germline ends. In germline, CDR1 is MDHEN, CDR2 SYDVKM. This chain's CDR3 is CASSSTSSRADTQYF. The DNA for the CDR3 is TGTGCCAGCAGTTCCACTAGTTCGCGCGCAGATACGCAGTATTTT.

This clone was detected only a few times. The chain links TRBV11-1 to TRBJ2-2; D ambiguous. The germline V and J ends were trimmed by 1 base and 6 bases, with 6 bases remaining between them. Per germline, CDR1 SGHAT and CDR2 FQDESV (reference sequence). This CDR3 comprises 13 residues. The CDR3 DNA sequence: TGTGCCAGCAGCTTAGGACATCCCGGGGAGCTGTTTTTT. The encoded protein is CASSLGHPGELFF.

This CDR3 reads CASSYPGLRTSNEQFF. The CDR3 DNA reads as TGTGCCAGCAGCTACCCGGGACTTAGGACGTCTAATGAGCAGTTCTTC. The chain is built from TRBV7-9 and TRBJ2-1; D possibly corresponds to TRBD2 (6 bases). CDR1 is SEHNR, CDR2 FQNEAQ, per germline (reference sequence). With 4 bases removed from V and 7 bases from J, the gap between germline ends came to 20 bases. The CDR3 has 16 residues.

The chain carries TRBV7-9 and TRBJ1-4, with 8 bases matching TRBD1. The CDR3 covers 14 residues. In germline, CDR1 is SEHNR, CDR2 FQNEAQ (reference sequence). Trimming removed 7 bases from V and 7 bases from J; junction bases left unmatched: 8. CDR3 nucleotides: TGTGCCAGCAACCCCGGACAGGGAATTGAAAAACTGTTTTTT. The encoded protein is CASNPGQGIEKLFF. Combining the CDR3 with reference TRBV7-9 and TRBJ1-4 gives the whole variable domain DTGVSQNPRHKITKRGQNVTFRCDPISEHNRLYWYRQTLGQGPEFLTYFQNEAQLEKSRLLSDRFSAERPKGSFSTLEIQRTEQGDSAMYLCASNPGQGIEKLFFGSGTQLSVL.

The CDR3, as DNA: TGCGCCAGCAGTCAAGGGGGTCGGAGGGGGCGATTAAGCCATGAGCAGTTCTTC. This gives the protein CASSQGGRRGRLSHEQFF. The chain employs TRBV23-1 and TRBJ2-1, with D perhaps TRBD1 (7 bases). TRBV23-1 is filed as an ORF, its function uncertain. CDR3 length: 18 amino acids. V dropped 2 bases and J dropped 8 bases, with 25 bases sitting between them.

The rearrangement uses TRBV5-1 and TRBJ2-5; maybe TRBD1 (6 bases). The germline V gene has CDR1 SGHRS and CDR2 YFSETQ. Trimming pared 0 bases from V and 5 bases from J, leaving 17 bases between. The CDR3 has 16 amino acids. The CDR3 DNA is TGCGCCAGCAGCTTGGGCTCAGCTCATGGGGGCGAGACCCAGTACTTC. Its translation: CASSLGSAHGGETQYF.

This chain uses TRBV19 with TRBJ2-5; D might be TRBD1 (6 bases). Per the germline V gene, CDR1 is LNHDA and CDR2 is SQIVND (reference sequence). This CDR3 has 14 residues. V lost 9 bases and J lost 4, with 18 bases in between. This chain's CDR3 is CASSDTGWRETQYF. DNA of the CDR3: TGTGCCAGCTCCGATACAGGGTGGCGAGAGACCCAGTACTTC. Filled out from reference TRBV19 and TRBJ2-5, the complete variable domain reads DGGITQSPKYLFRKEGQNVTLSCEQNLNHDAMYWYRQDPGQGLRLIYYSQIVNDFQKGDIAEGYSVSREKKESFPLTVTSAQKNPTAFYLCASSDTGWRETQYFGPGTRLLVL.

This clone showed up just once. J is TRBJ1-5 and V is TRBV6-5, with D possibly being TRBD1 (5 bases). This CDR3 is 15 amino acids long. CDR1 and CDR2 from the germline V gene are MNHEY and SVGAGI. With 0 bases removed from V and 7 bases from J, the gap between germline ends came to 13 bases. CDR3 nucleotides: TGTGCCAGCAGTTACTCCCAGGGATCCGGACAGCCCCAGCATTTT. Its protein product is CASSYSQGSGQPQHF.

J is TRBJ1-3 and V is TRBV7-8; D ambiguous. CDR1 is SGHVS and CDR2 is FQNEAQ in the germline V gene. Trimming left V 5 bases short and J 1 base short, with 15 bases between. CDR3 length equals 16 residues. The CDR3 protein is CASSPQAIGSGNTIYF. CDR3 nucleotide sequence: TGTGCCAGCAGCCCCCAGGCGATTGGGTCTGGAAACACCATATATTTT.